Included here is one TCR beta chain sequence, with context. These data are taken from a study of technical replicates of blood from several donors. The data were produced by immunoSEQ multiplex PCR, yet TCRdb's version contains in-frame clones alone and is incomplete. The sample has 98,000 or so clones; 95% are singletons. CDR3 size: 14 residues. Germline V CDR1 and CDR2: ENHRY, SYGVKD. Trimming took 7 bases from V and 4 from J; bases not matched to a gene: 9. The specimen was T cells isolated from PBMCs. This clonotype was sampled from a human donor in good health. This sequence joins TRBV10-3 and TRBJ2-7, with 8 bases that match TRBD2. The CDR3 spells CAITPTSGRYEQYF. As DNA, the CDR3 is TGTGCCATCACTCCTACTAGCGGAAGATACGAGCAGTACTTC.